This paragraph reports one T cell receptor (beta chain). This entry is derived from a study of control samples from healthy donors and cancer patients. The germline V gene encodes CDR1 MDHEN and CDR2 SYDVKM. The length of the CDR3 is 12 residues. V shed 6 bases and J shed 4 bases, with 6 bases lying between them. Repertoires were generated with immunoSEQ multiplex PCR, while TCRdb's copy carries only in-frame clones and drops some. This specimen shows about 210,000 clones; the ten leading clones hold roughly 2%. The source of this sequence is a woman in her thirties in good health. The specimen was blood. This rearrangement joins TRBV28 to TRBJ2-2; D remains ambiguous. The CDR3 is CASRLTTGELFF. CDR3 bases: TGTGCCAGCAGGCTTACCACCGGGGAGCTGTTTTTT.